This is a list of T cell receptor beta chains from one sample in a study of type 1 regulatory T cells. These TCRs are of unknown antigen specificity. TCRdb re-called the reads with MiXCR, one entry per CDR3 protein. Of about 62,000 distinct CDR3 sequences in the sample, approximately 60% were seen once. The sample taken for sequencing was cultured non-Tr1 T cells, either the whole culture or a sorted T cell fraction (not recorded which). Receptors were obtained from a human donor in good health. Each CDR3 is given with its conserved first and last residue. D genes are given only for firm matches. Rows may omit the clone size; those that give it use once, few, many or a size class.

>TRBD1|TRBV6-1|TRBJ2-3|NA
TGTGCCAGCAGTTACGGACAGGGCACAGATACGCAGTATTTT
CASSYGQGTDTQYF
>NA|TRBV29-1|TRBJ1-2|NA
TGCAGCGTTGCTCCCAGGGAGGGCTATGGCTACACCTTC
CSVAPREGYGYTF
>TRBD1|TRBV7-2|TRBJ1-2|NA
TGTGCCAGCAGCTTAGGGACAGGGAACGGCTACACCTTC
CASSLGTGNGYTF
>TRBD1|TRBV18|TRBJ1-5|NA
TGTGCCAGCTCACCGGACAGGTTTGGTCAGCCCCAGCATTTT
CASSPDRFGQPQHF
>TRBD2|TRBV5-1|TRBJ2-1|NA
TGCGCCAGCAGCGGCGGACTAGTGAGTGATGAGCAGTTCTTC
CASSGGLVSDEQFF
>TRBD2|TRBV29-1|TRBJ2-5|medium-sized
TGCAGCGTTGATCTAGCGGGGGGCCGAACGGAGACCCAGTACTTC
CSVDLAGGRTETQYF
>NA|TRBV5-5|TRBJ1-5|NA
TGTGCCAGCAGCTCGGACGGCAATAGCAATCAGCCCCAGCATTTT
CASSSDGNSNQPQHF
>TRBD2|TRBV20-1|TRBJ2-1|NA
TGCAGTGCCATTACCGGGACTAGCGGGGGACACAATGAGCAGTTCTTC
CSAITGTSGGHNEQFF
>NA|TRBV20-1|TRBJ2-3|few
TGCAGTGCGATTGAAGGGACCGGTACGCAGTATTTT
CSAIEGTGTQYF
>TRBD1|TRBV5-1|TRBJ2-5|few
TGCGCCAGCAGCTTTTCGACAGGGGGCAGGGAGACCCAGTACTTC
CASSFSTGGRETQYF
>NA|TRBV20-1|TRBJ2-5|NA
TGCAGTGAAAAGGAACTTCGGGCCCAGTACTTC
CSEKELRAQYF
>NA|TRBV20-1|TRBJ2-4|NA
TGCAGTGCTAGTACAGAGGCTAAGGGATTGAGCATTCAGTACTTC
CSASTEAKGLSIQYF
>TRBD2|TRBV4-1|TRBJ2-3|NA
TGCGCCAGCAGCCAACCTGGACTAGCGGGACCTTCTAGCACAGATACGCAGTATTTT
CASSQPGLAGPSSTDTQYF
>TRBD2|TRBV7-8|TRBJ2-3|few
TGTGCCAGCCGCTACCCTGGACTAGCGGGAGGGTCTAGCACAGATACGCAGTATTTT
CASRYPGLAGGSSTDTQYF
>TRBD2|TRBV9|TRBJ2-1|NA
TGTGCCAGCAGCGTACTAGGGGTGACTAGCGGGACTAATGAGCAGTTCTTC
CASSVLGVTSGTNEQFF
>TRBD2|TRBV29-1|TRBJ2-7|NA
TGCAGCGTCGGACTAGCGGGAGCTATGAACGAGCAGTACTTC
CSVGLAGAMNEQYF
>NA|TRBV3-1|TRBJ1-5|NA
TGTGCCAGCAGCCAAGATGGCGGCTACAATCAGCCCCAGCATTTT
CASSQDGGYNQPQHF
>NA|TRBV11-3|TRBJ2-2|NA
TGTGCCAGCAGCATTGGGGGACCCGGGGAGCTGTTTTTT
CASSIGGPGELFF
>NA|TRBV20-1|TRBJ2-3|few
TGCAGTGCTCCGGTTGGGAATAGCTATGATACGCAGTATTTT
CSAPVGNSYDTQYF
>TRBD1|TRBV19|TRBJ2-4|NA
TGTGCCAGTGACGGGACAGGTAAAGCCAAAAACATTCAGTACTTC
CASDGTGKAKNIQYF
>NA|TRBV7-2|TRBJ1-1|NA
TGTGCCAGCAGCTTACAGCCTGACTCTGAAGCTTTCTTT
CASSLQPDSEAFF
>NA|TRBV24-1|TRBJ2-4|NA
TGTGCCACCAGTGATTCGGGGATAGCCAAAAACATTCAGTACTTC
CATSDSGIAKNIQYF